Listed below are T cell receptor beta chains from one sample, sequenced in a study of shared clonotypes between healthy human individuals. Sequenced by immunoSEQ multiplex PCR; TCRdb stores in-frame clones only, minus some. The table lists more than 900,000 clones, 75% to 80% of them singletons. The sequenced material came from memory CD4+ T cells from PBMCs. All receptors derive from a man in his late teens or twenties in good health. Some clones in this sample may be carry-over from other donors' samples. Both conserved end residues are part of each CDR3. Each record gives: V gene, J gene, D gene, clone size, CDR3 DNA, CDR3 protein. A D gene is named only where the DNA matches it firmly. Clone size is not always given. Where it is, it says once, few, many or a class for expanded clones.

>TRBV6-1|TRBJ1-1|.|.
TGTGCCAGCAGTTTAAAGGTGAACACTGAAGCTTTCTTT
CASSLKVNTEAFF
>TRBV7-9|TRBJ1-3|.|.
TGTGCCAGCAGCTTAGAGGGATGGGTCTCTGGAAACACCATATATTTT
CASSLEGWVSGNTIYF
>TRBV2|TRBJ2-3|.|.
TGTGCCAGCAGTGAAAGTGCGGTCACAGATACGCAGTATTTT
CASSESAVTDTQYF
>TRBV5-1|TRBJ2-3|.|.
TGCGCCAGCAGCTTGCAGGCGATCGCTAGCACAGATACGCAGTATTTT
CASSLQAIASTDTQYF
>TRBV18|TRBJ2-1|.|.
TGTGCCAGCTCACCACCGACAAGGGATGAGCAGTTCTTC
CASSPPTRDEQFF
>TRBV7-8|TRBJ2-7|TRBD1|.
TGTGCCAGCAGCTTAGTGATAACAGGGGAATGGTCCTCTTACGAGCAGTACTTC
CASSLVITGEWSSYEQYF
>TRBV5-1|TRBJ2-1|.|.
TGCGCCAGCAGCTTGGACGGGAATGAGCAGTTCTTC
CASSLDGNEQFF
>TRBV7-3|TRBJ2-6|TRBD2|.
TGTGCCAGCAGCTTAGGAGGGACTAGCGCGACTGGGGCCAACGTCCTGACTTTC
CASSLGGTSATGANVLTF
>TRBV7-7|TRBJ2-2|.|.
TGTGCCAGCAGCCAGACCGGGGAGCTGTTTTTT
CASSQTGELFF
>TRBV10-1|TRBJ1-1|TRBD1|.
TGCGCCAGCAGTGACCTAGGACAGGGCACTGAAGCTTTCTTT
CASSDLGQGTEAFF
>TRBV2|TRBJ1-2|.|.
TGTGCCAGCACGGCGGTCAGGGTTTCTGGCCATGGCTACACCTTC
CASTAVRVSGHGYTF
>TRBV7-9|TRBJ1-1|.|.
TGTGCCAGCAGCCGAGGGACCCCCGGGGGGACTGAAGCTTTCTTT
CASSRGTPGGTEAFF
>TRBV5-1|TRBJ2-7|.|few
TGCGCCAGCAGCTTGTCCCGGGGAGCCTACGAGCAGTACTTC
CASSLSRGAYEQYF
>TRBV7-9|TRBJ1-1|TRBD1|.
TGTGCCAGCAGGAGCCTGGACAGGTTTGAAGCTTTCTTT
CASRSLDRFEAFF
>TRBV12-5|TRBJ2-5|TRBD2|.
TGTGCTAGTGGTCCCGGACTAGCGGCAACAGAGACCCAGTACTTC
CASGPGLAATETQYF
>TRBV18|TRBJ2-1|TRBD2|.
TGTGCCAGTCCCACTTTAGCGGGAGACAATGAGCAGTTCTTC
CASPTLAGDNEQFF
>TRBV5-1|TRBJ2-7|TRBD2|.
TGCGCCAGCAGCTTGGTCGAGCGGGGAGCCTACGAGCAGTACTTC
CASSLVERGAYEQYF
>TRBV7-9|TRBJ1-2|.|.
TGTGCCAGCAGCTTACAGGGCCCCTATGGCTACACCTTC
CASSLQGPYGYTF
>TRBV30|TRBJ2-6|.|once
TGTGCCTGGAGTGTAGGCGGGGCCAACGTCCTGACCTTC
CAWSVGGANVLTF
>TRBV9|TRBJ2-3|.|.
TGTGCCAGCAGCGTAGGAGTAGAGGATACGCAGTATTTT
CASSVGVEDTQYF
>TRBV28|TRBJ2-2|TRBD1|.
TGTGCCAGTCAGGGGGCGAGGACCGGGGAGCTGTTTTTT
CASQGARTGELFF
>TRBV10-1|TRBJ1-2|.|.
TGCGCCAGCAGTATGGACCGAAACTATGGCTACACCTTC
CASSMDRNYGYTF
>TRBV19|TRBJ2-5|TRBD2|many
TGTGCCAGTAGTCCTTCTAGCGGCCGTGGAGAGACCCAGTACTTC
CASSPSSGRGETQYF
>TRBV10-2|TRBJ2-5|.|.
TGCGCGTGCGGGGCGGACCAAGAGACCCAGTACTTC
CACGADQETQYF